Presented here are 27 T cell receptor beta chains from one specimen sequenced in a study of T cells after yellow fever vaccination. TCRdb reprocessed the 5' RACE reads with MiXCR, giving one entry per CDR3 protein. The sample carries under 600,000 distinct CDR3 sequences, roughly 14% recorded once. The specimen comprised PBMCs, sampled on the day of the yellow fever booster vaccination. Every receptor here comes from a man under 40 who received the YFV17D yellow fever vaccine.

This clonotype was recorded a few times. The chain carries TRBV29-1 and TRBJ1-1; no definite D call. The CDR3 is 12 amino acids. V was pared by 7 bases and J by 1 base, with 10 bases between. Germline V gene sequence: CDR1 SQVTM, CDR2 ANQGSEA. The CDR3 bases are TGCAGCGACCTTGATGCGAACACTGAAGCTTTCTTT. Its translation is CSDLDANTEAFF.

The rearrangement links TRBV7-2 to TRBJ2-7; TRBD1 matches at 7 bases. The CDR3 is 16 residues long. Germline trimming cut 5 bases from V and 2 bases from J; bases unmatched to any gene: 12. Germline CDR1 and CDR2: SGHTA and FQGNSA. CDR3 in amino acids: CASSEPPGTVPYEQYF. DNA for the CDR3: TGTGCCAGCAGCGAGCCACCCGGGACAGTACCCTACGAGCAGTACTTC.

CDR3 DNA sequence: TGTGCCAGTAGAACTAGCGGACTTCGGGTCACAGATACGCAGTATTTT. This sequence encodes CASRTSGLRVTDTQYF. The chain is built from TRBV28 and TRBJ2-3, with 8 bases identical to TRBD2. The CDR3 totals 16 residues. CDR1 is MDHEN, CDR2 SYDVKM, per germline. Trimming at V came to 9 bases and at J to 2 bases, leaving 13 bases not matched to a gene.

The chain uses TRBV18 and TRBJ2-7, with 7 positions matching TRBD1. With V trimmed by 4 bases and J by 3 bases, 3 bases remained unmatched. The CDR3 sequence is 13 residues long. Germline assignment: CDR1 KGHSH and CDR2 LQKENI. The CDR3 region is CASSRRDSYEQYF. The CDR3 bases are TGTGCCAGCTCACGCCGGGACAGCTACGAGCAGTACTTC.

This clonotype was seen more than once but under ten times. This sequence joins TRBV4-3 and TRBJ2-6; D uncertain. The CDR3 is 16 amino acids. Germline CDR1 LGHNA, CDR2 YSLEER. The V and J ends lost 1 base and 0 bases respectively, with 7 bases between them. CDR3 nucleotide sequence: TGCGCCAGCAGCCAAGGATCCCCCTCTGGGGCCAACGTCCTGACTTTC. It yields the protein CASSQGSPSGANVLTF.

The chain joins TRBV10-3 to TRBJ2-7, with D unclear. Germline V CDR1 and CDR2: ENHRY, SYGVKD. The CDR3 sequence is 16 residues long. V lost 2 bases and J 6 bases, leaving 20 bases between the germline ends. In nucleotides, the CDR3 is TGTGCCATCAGTGAGCCGTCCTTAGGACCCCGCAGCGAGCAGTACTTC. Protein product: CAISEPSLGPRSEQYF.

This chain connects TRBV27 to TRBJ2-7; D perhaps matches TRBD2 (5 bases). The V end was cut by 1 base, the J end by 0 bases, with 13 bases between. CDR3 length equals 16 residues. CDR1 MNHEY and CDR2 SMNVEV come from the germline V gene (reference sequence). CDR3 loop: CASSLLAGSSSYEQYF. The DNA of the CDR3 is TGTGCCAGCAGTTTATTGGCGGGCAGCAGCTCCTACGAGCAGTACTTC.

This clonotype was detected a few times. The gene calls are TRBV28 and TRBJ2-7; D might be TRBD1 (6 bases). This CDR3 region has 14 residues. V was shortened by 3 bases and J by 6 bases, with 15 bases between the two germline ends. The germline V gene encodes CDR1 MDHEN and CDR2 SYDVKM. CDR3 DNA sequence: TGTGCCAGCAGTTTGACAGGATATGTAGGCGAGCAGTACTTC. Amino acids: CASSLTGYVGEQYF.

This rearrangement joins TRBV7-8 to TRBJ2-1, with D maybe TRBD2 (5 bases). This CDR3 is built from 16 residues. The germline V gene encodes CDR1 SGHVS and CDR2 FQNEAQ. With 5 bases removed from V and 2 bases from J, the gap between germline ends came to 16 bases. As DNA, the CDR3 is TGTGCCAGCAGCCCGCCTAGCAGCCGACCCTACAATGAGCAGTTCTTC. It translates to CASSPPSSRPYNEQFF.

The rearrangement joins TRBV21-1 to TRBJ2-7; the D segment call TRBD2 is taken from the table without a DNA check. TRBV21-1 is a known pseudogene. CDR3 size: 15 residues. The CDR3 nucleotides read TGTGCCAGCAGCACACGACTAGCGGGAGGAGGGGAGCAGTACTTC. Its protein is CASSTRLAGGGEQYF.

V gene TRBV7-9 combines with J gene TRBJ2-6, with TRBD2 matching over 7 bases. J lost 0 bases, V lost 3 bases, and 2 bases had no gene match. In germline, CDR1 is SEHNR, CDR2 FQNEAQ (reference sequence). This CDR3 region has 16 residues. CDR3 loop: CASSFWGGSGANVLTF. The CDR3 DNA reads as TGTGCCAGCAGCTTCTGGGGGGGCTCTGGGGCCAACGTCCTGACTTTC.

This clonotype was recorded a few times. V and J are TRBV6-1 and TRBJ1-5; D ambiguous. CDR1 is MNHNS and CDR2 is SASEGT in the germline V gene. The V end was cut by 7 bases, the J end by 1 base, with 14 bases between. CDR3 size: 15 residues. CDR3 sequence reads: CASTPDYSSNQPQHF. The CDR3 nucleotides are TGTGCCAGCACTCCGGACTATTCCAGCAATCAGCCCCAGCATTTT.

This chain links TRBV6-4 with TRBJ2-5; D not resolved. The length of the CDR3 is 16 residues. Germline V gene lookup returns CDR1 MRHNA and CDR2 SNTAGT. The V and J ends lost 3 bases and 5 bases respectively, with 19 bases between them. CDR3 sequence reads: CASSDPTPTFKETQYF. DNA of the CDR3: TGTGCCAGCAGTGATCCCACCCCAACATTTAAGGAGACCCAGTACTTC.

Only a few counts were recorded for this clonotype. The chain combines TRBV7-9 with TRBJ2-1, with unresolved D. Trimming pared 2 bases from V and 6 bases from J, leaving 8 bases between. The CDR3 extends over 13 amino acids. Germline CDR1 is SEHNR and CDR2 is FQNEAQ (reference sequence). The CDR3 DNA reads TGTGCCAGCAGCTTATTCGCCTCCAATGAGCAGTTCTTC. Amino acid sequence: CASSLFASNEQFF.

V is TRBV30 and J is TRBJ1-1; D is unresolved. Germline V gene data show CDR1 as GTSNPN and CDR2 as SVGIG (reference sequence). V lost 3 bases and J 2 bases, leaving 10 bases between the germline ends. The CDR3 extends over 13 amino acids. The CDR3 spells CAWSGYGNTEAFF. The CDR3 DNA reads as TGTGCCTGGAGCGGTTATGGAAACACTGAAGCTTTCTTT.

This chain connects TRBV7-2 to TRBJ2-1, with 7 bases that match TRBD2. The CDR3 has 15 residues. Looked up from germline, CDR1 is SGHTA and CDR2 is FQGNSA. Trimming removed 4 bases from V and 7 bases from J; junction bases left unmatched: 10. In DNA, the CDR3 is TGTGCCAGCAGCTCCAGCGGGGCCTACGGGAATGAGCAGTTCTTC. It is translated as CASSSSGAYGNEQFF.

This clonotype appeared a few times. V and J are TRBV2 and TRBJ2-1, with 7 bases identical to TRBD2. The CDR3 sequence is 17 residues long. The germline V gene encodes CDR1 SNHLY and CDR2 FYNNEI. The V segment lost 6 bases and the J segment 9 bases; nucleotides outside the gene matches: 20. As DNA, the CDR3 is TGTGCCAGCAGGACCCGGGACGTGGCGGGAGTTTCTGGTGAGCAGTTCTTC. Amino acid sequence: CASRTRDVAGVSGEQFF.

This clonotype was counted only a few times. The rearrangement joins TRBV5-1 to TRBJ2-1; 7 nucleotides agree with TRBD1. Germline values: CDR1 SGHRS, CDR2 YFSETQ. The V gene end was trimmed by 5 bases and the J gene end by 6 bases; junction bases not matched to a gene: 17. The CDR3 has 17 amino acids. The CDR3 sequence is CASRTQSGTVFSNEQFF. Written as DNA, the CDR3 is TGCGCCAGCAGAACACAATCCGGGACAGTTTTTTCCAATGAGCAGTTCTTC. Drawing the rest from reference TRBV5-1 and TRBJ2-1, the complete variable domain is KAGVTQTPRYLIKTRGQQVTLSCSPISGHRSVSWYQQTPGQGLQFLFEYFSETQRNKGNFPGRFSGRQFSNSRSEMNVSTLELGDSALYLCASRTQSGTVFSNEQFFGPGTRLTVL.

This clonotype occurred many times. The chain is built from TRBV5-1 and TRBJ2-3; 8 bases agree with TRBD1. There are 15 residues in the CDR3. CDR1 SGHRS and CDR2 YFSETQ come from the germline V gene. Losses at the gene ends were 0 bases for V and 4 bases for J; bases not matched to a gene: 4. CDR3 coding DNA: TGCGCCAGCAGCTTGGTGGGCAGGGGGCCAGATACGCAGTATTTT. The encoded protein is CASSLVGRGPDTQYF.

J is TRBJ2-7 and V is TRBV24-1; possibly TRBD2 for D (5 bases). Trimming left V 5 bases short and J 7 bases short, with 20 bases between. There are 15 residues in the CDR3. The germline V gene has CDR1 KGHDR and CDR2 SFDVKD. The CDR3 DNA follows: TGTGCCACCAGTGCTATGTCGGGATGGTTCAGGGAGCAGTACTTC. Its protein is CATSAMSGWFREQYF.

This clonotype came up a few times. The chain carries TRBV23-1 and TRBJ2-2; 11 nucleotides agree with TRBD2. TRBV23-1 is given ORF status, its function remaining uncertain. With V trimmed by 7 bases and J by 2 bases, 15 bases remained unmatched. The CDR3 is made up of 19 amino acids. CDR3 in amino acids: CASTHLGLADLLNTGELFF. DNA of the CDR3: TGCGCCAGCACCCATCTGGGACTAGCGGATCTGTTAAACACCGGGGAGCTGTTTTTT.

The chain uses TRBV7-3 and TRBJ2-2, with 9 bases aligning to TRBD1. Germline V gene lookup returns CDR1 SGHTA and CDR2 FQGTGA. V was clipped by 4 bases and J by 7 bases; unmatched bases: 16. This CDR3 has 18 amino acids. CDR3: CASSSRGTGSQSGGELFF. The CDR3 DNA sequence: TGTGCCAGCAGCTCAAGGGGGACAGGGTCCCAATCAGGCGGGGAGCTGTTTTTT.

The chain employs TRBV7-2 and TRBJ2-1; D is undetermined. CDR1 and CDR2 (germline): SGHTA, FQGNSA. Trimming removed 5 bases from V and 7 bases from J, with 12 bases in between. The length of the CDR3 is 13 residues. The CDR3 sequence is CASSPFLRNEQFF. The CDR3 nucleotides read TGTGCCAGCAGCCCTTTCCTAAGAAATGAGCAGTTCTTC.

This chain links TRBV20-1 with TRBJ2-3; 7 bases agree with TRBD2. The length of the CDR3 is 14 residues. CDR1 is DFQATT and CDR2 is SNEGSKA in the germline V gene (reference sequence). Unmatched junction bases numbered 14, after V lost 6 bases and J lost 8 bases. In nucleotides, the CDR3 is TGCAGTGCACCGAATGGCGGGAGTGTCGGTACGCAGTATTTT. Residues: CSAPNGGSVGTQYF.

This clonotype was picked up a small number of times. The chain joins TRBV14 to TRBJ2-7; D might be TRBD2 (5 bases). This CDR3 has 19 amino acids. V lost 0 bases, J lost 4 bases, and 25 bases lay in between. The germline V gene has CDR1 SGHDN and CDR2 FVKESK. As DNA, the CDR3 is TGTGCCAGCAGCCAAGATCGGGGAGTCAGACGACTTTCACGGTACGAGCAGTACTTC. It translates to CASSQDRGVRRLSRYEQYF.

This clonotype has more than one count but fewer than ten. This chain uses TRBV7-9 with TRBJ2-1; D is tentatively TRBD1 or TRBD2 (7 bases each). The CDR3 contains 16 residues. Germline V gives CDR1 SEHNR, CDR2 FQNEAQ (reference sequence). V lost 0 bases, J lost 3 bases, and 12 bases lay in between. CDR3 DNA: TGTGCCAGCAGCTTAGCCAGGGGGGGTCTCTACAATGAGCAGTTCTTC. This codes for CASSLARGGLYNEQFF.

The chain is built from TRBV2 and TRBJ2-7, with D possibly being TRBD1 (6 bases). The CDR3 extends over 13 amino acids. CDR1 is SNHLY, CDR2 FYNNEI, per germline. Between the trimmed V and J ends, which lost 2 bases and 5 bases, there was a span of 10 bases. The CDR3 sequence is CASSESYRDEQYF. The CDR3 bases are TGTGCCAGCAGTGAAAGCTACAGGGACGAGCAGTACTTC.